The TCR beta chain under discussion was sequenced for a study of low-dose radiotherapy and immunotherapy resistance in tumors (dated by TCRdb to between 2020 and 2023). Notes on the research overall: In Cohort 1, 0.5 Gy per fraction was delivered every 2 weeks, and a total PTV dose of 6.5 Gy was prescribed. The trial did not randomize participants into treatment groups. Nivolumab was administered intravenously as a 240 mg flat dose every two weeks, and ipilimumab was administered intravenously at 1 mg/kg every six weeks. Every two weeks, patients got intravenous cyclophosphamide at 200 mg/m2, given one day ahead of each radiation and immunotherapy administration. Eight patients were included in the translational analysis, namely three from the first dose cohort plus the first five from the second dose cohort. Aspirin 300 mg was taken orally once daily by patients for four cycles, starting on cycle 1 day 1. Patients in Cohort 2 were given 1 Gy per fraction every two weeks, for a total of 13 Gy across 26 weeks.

V drops 4 bases and J drops 2 bases, leaving 12 bases in between. The CDR3 covers 14 residues, taking in both the cysteine and the phenylalanine. CDR3 DNA only is kept here, 42 bases in frame from base 1. CDR1 and CDR2 are drawn from the germline V gene: SGHRS, YFSETQ. TCRdb names Illumina HiSeq 2500 as the instrument used. First-strand cDNA was synthesized using Superscript III and a set of TRAV- and TRBV-specific primers, so that both TCRalpha and TCRbeta chains were covered. TCRs were amplified with Phusion for about 21 PCR cycles, with a constant-region primer paired with the adapter attached to the V primers. Amplification of the isolated mRNA was done with the MessageAmp II aRNA Amplification Kit, which involved a roughly 16-hour in vitro transcription at 37 degrees C. The Dynabeads mRNA DIRECT Purification Kit was used to isolate mRNA for TCR sequencing. A second approximately 25-cycle Phusion PCR added indexed Illumina adapters, and products were purified with AMPure XP beads. In the source study's methods: Custom Perl scripts were used to pool TCR sequences that encoded the same protein, to remove out-of-frame sequences, and to calculate the abundance of each clonotype. TCR sequences supported by only a single read were excluded from analysis. Among the metrics used to describe the repertoires were Shannon entropy, Gini index, clonality, richness, and the frequency of TCRs shared between repertoires. Using fastp at Q25 and MiXCR, TCRdb reprocessed the public reads and kept productive beta chains. Rows with one shared CDR3 protein collapse into an entry with the most common genes and DNA. The V and J calls and clone size are TCRdb's, not the authors'. Recorded for this sample are 40,000 or so distinct CDR3 sequences; around a third of them occurred a single time. The ten largest clonotypes hold 3.7% of the sample.

This clonotype came up a few times. It has no known antigen specificity. Per-nucleotide qualities are absent, and no much larger clonotype sits a single base away. The time point label corresponds to: before trial treatment. The donors took part in RACIN, a single-arm, phase I, dose-escalation trial that combined nivolumab, ipilimumab, aspirin, low-dose cyclophosphamide and low-dose radiotherapy. Patients were eligible if they had advanced solid tumors that were TIL-negative. The sample here was PBMCs, taken before treatment. The rearranged segments are TRBV5-1 and TRBJ1-1; tentative D gene TRBD1, with 6 bases matching. The sequence was collected from a male donor with gallbladder cancer. In nucleotide form, the sequence is TGCGCCAGCAGCGGAAGACAGGACAACACTGAAGCTTTCTTT. The encoded protein is CASSGRQDNTEAFF.